The 4 T cell receptor beta chains below all came from one sample that was sequenced in a study of blood T cells in healthy people across ages. Alongside a J-beta primer mix, a sample-barcoded 5' primer served in a second PCR lasting about 7 to 11 cycles. Via MiXCR, TCRdb re-called the 5' RACE reads, giving one row per CDR3 protein. The sample carries some 860,000 distinct CDR3 sequences, approximately 60% recorded once. The sequencing sample was made of blood. The receptors come from a man aged 40-49 years in good health.

In its sample, this clonotype was seen a few times. J is TRBJ2-3 and V is TRBV9; 7 nucleotides align to TRBD1. The CDR3 totals 13 residues. From germline, CDR1 is SGDLS and CDR2 YYNGEE. J gave up 5 bases and V 5 bases, and 5 bases lay outside the gene matches. This CDR3 reads CASRSTGVDTQYF. Here the CDR3 DNA reads TGTGCCAGCAGATCCACAGGGGTAGATACGCAGTATTTT.

V usage is TRBV5-4 and J usage is TRBJ1-2; D not resolved. The CDR3 loop spans 14 amino acids. In germline, CDR1 is SGHNT, CDR2 YYREEE (reference sequence). V was pared by 2 bases and J by 3 bases, with 11 bases between. The chain's CDR3 is CASSFGPADYGYTF. The CDR3 nucleotides are TGTGCCAGCAGCTTCGGACCTGCTGACTATGGCTACACCTTC.

The DNA of the CDR3 is TGCAGCGTTGTCGGGCAGGGGCTTCGGTTGTCAGATACGCAGTATTTT. Translating it yields CSVVGQGLRLSDTQYF. The J gene is TRBJ2-3, the V gene TRBV29-1; maybe TRBD1 (6 bases). Trimming removed 4 bases at V and 4 bases at J, with 21 bases between. The germline V gene has CDR1 SQVTM and CDR2 ANQGSEA. The CDR3 is 16 residues long.

The chain uses TRBV11-3 and TRBJ2-7, with 9 bases fitting TRBD2. TRBJ2-1 explains the end of the DNA better; the J call may be wrong. The CDR3 totals 14 residues. From germline, CDR1 is SGHNT and CDR2 YENEEA. The CDR3 region is CASSLLAGSNEQFF. CDR3 coding DNA: TGTGCCAGCAGCTTACTAGCGGGAAGTAATGAGCAGTTCTTC.